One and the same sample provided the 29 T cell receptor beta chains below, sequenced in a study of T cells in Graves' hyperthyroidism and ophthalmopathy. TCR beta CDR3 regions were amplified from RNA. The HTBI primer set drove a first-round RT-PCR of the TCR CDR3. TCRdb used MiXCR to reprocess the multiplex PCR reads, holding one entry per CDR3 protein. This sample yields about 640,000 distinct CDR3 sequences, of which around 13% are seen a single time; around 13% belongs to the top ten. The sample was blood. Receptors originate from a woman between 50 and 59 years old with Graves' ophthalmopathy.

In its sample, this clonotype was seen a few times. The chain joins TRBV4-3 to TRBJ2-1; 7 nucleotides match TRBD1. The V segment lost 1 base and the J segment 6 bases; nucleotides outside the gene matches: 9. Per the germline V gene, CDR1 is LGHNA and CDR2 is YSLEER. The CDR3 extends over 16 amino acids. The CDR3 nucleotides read TGCGCCAGCAGCCAAGGAACAGGGGATAGTGGCAATGAGCAGTTCTTC. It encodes CASSQGTGDSGNEQFF.

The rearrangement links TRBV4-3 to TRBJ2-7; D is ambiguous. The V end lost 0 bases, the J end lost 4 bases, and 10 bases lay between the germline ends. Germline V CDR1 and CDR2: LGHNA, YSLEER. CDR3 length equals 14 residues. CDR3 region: CASSQDVLVYEQYF. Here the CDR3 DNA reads TGCGCCAGCAGCCAAGATGTTCTAGTTTACGAGCAGTACTTC.

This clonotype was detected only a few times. In DNA, the CDR3 is TGTGCCAGTACCTCGGACATCATCTATGGCTACACCTTC. Residues: CASTSDIIYGYTF. The V call is TRBV19, the J call TRBJ1-2, with a tentative D call TRBD1 (5 bases). Germline V gene lookup returns CDR1 LNHDA and CDR2 SQIVND (reference sequence). The CDR3 runs to 13 residues. The V end lost 7 bases, the J end lost 4 bases, and 13 bases lay between the germline ends.

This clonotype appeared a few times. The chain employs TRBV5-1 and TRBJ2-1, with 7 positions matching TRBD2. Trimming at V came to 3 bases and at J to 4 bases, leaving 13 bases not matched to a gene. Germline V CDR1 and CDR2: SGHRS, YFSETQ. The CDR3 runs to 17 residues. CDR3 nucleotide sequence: TGCGCCAGCAGCTCGGTTAGTCTAGCGGAAATATACAATGAGCAGTTCTTC. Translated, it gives CASSSVSLAEIYNEQFF.

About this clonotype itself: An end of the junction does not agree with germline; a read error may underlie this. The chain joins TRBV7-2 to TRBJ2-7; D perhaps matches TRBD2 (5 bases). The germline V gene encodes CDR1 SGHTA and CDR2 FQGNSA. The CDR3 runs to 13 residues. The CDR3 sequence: CARSLRGQNEQYF. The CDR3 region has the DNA TGTGCCCGCAGCTTAAGAGGGCAGAACGAGCAGTACTTC.

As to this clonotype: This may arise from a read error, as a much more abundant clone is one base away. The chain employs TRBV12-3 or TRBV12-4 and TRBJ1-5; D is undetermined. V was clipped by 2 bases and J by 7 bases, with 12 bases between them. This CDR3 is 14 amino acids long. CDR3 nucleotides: TGTGCCAGCAGTTTAACGACATGGGCGCAGCCCCAGCATTTT. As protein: CASSLTTWAQPQHF.

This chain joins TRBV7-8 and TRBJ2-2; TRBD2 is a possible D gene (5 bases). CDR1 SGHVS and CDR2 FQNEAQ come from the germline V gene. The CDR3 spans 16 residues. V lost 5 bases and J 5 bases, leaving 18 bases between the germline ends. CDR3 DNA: TGTGCCAGCAGCGAAGGGCCCGGGATGGGGACCGGGGAGCTGTTTTTT. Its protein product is CASSEGPGMGTGELFF.

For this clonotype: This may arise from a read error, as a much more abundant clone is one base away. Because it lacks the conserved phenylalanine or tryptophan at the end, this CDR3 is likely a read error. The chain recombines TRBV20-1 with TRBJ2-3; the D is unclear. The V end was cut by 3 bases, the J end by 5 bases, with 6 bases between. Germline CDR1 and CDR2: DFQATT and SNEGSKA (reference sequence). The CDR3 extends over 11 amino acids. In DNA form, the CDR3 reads TGCAGTGCTAGCCCACAAGATACGCAGTATTCT. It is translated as CSASPQDTQYS.

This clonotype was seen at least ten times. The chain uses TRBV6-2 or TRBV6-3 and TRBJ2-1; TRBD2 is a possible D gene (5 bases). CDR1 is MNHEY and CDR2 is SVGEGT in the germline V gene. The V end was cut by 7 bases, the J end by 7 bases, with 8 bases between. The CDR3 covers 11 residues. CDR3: CASKEVNEQFF. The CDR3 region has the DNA TGTGCCAGCAAGGAGGTAAATGAGCAGTTCTTC.

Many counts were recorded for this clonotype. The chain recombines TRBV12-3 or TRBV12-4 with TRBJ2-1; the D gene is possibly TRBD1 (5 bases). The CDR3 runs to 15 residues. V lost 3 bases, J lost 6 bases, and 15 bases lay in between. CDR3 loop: CASSLMGPVANEQFF. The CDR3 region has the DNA TGTGCCAGCAGTTTGATGGGGCCGGTAGCCAATGAGCAGTTCTTC.

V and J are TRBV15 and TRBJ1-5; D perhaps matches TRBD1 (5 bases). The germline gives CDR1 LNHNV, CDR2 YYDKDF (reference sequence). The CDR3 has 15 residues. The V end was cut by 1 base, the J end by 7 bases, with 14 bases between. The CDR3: CATSRASMDTQPQHF. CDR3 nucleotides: TGTGCCACCAGCAGAGCATCCATGGACACACAGCCCCAGCATTTT.

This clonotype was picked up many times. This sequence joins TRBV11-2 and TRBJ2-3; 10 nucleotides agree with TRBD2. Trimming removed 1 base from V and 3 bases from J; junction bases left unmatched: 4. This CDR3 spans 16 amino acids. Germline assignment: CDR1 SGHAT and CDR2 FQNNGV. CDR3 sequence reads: CASSLAEAGGTDTQYF. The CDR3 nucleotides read TGTGCCAGCAGCTTAGCGGAAGCGGGAGGGACAGATACGCAGTATTTT.

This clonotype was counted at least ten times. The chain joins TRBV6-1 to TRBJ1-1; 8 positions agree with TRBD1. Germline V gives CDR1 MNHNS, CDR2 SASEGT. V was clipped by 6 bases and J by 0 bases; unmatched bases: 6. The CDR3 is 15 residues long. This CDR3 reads CASREPGGLNTEAFF. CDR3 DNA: TGTGCCAGCAGAGAACCAGGGGGCCTGAACACTGAAGCTTTCTTT.

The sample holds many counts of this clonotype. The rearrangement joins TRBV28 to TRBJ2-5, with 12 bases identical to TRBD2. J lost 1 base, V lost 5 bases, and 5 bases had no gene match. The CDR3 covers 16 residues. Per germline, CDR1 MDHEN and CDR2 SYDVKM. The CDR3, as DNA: TGTGCCAGCAGTGACCGGACTAGCGGGGCCCAAGAGACCCAGTACTTC. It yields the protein CASSDRTSGAQETQYF.

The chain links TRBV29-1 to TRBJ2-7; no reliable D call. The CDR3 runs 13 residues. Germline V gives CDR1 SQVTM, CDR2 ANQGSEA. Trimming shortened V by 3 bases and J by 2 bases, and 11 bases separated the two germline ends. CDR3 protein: CSVEGDRTYEQYF. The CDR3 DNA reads TGCAGCGTTGAGGGTGACCGGACCTACGAGCAGTACTTC.

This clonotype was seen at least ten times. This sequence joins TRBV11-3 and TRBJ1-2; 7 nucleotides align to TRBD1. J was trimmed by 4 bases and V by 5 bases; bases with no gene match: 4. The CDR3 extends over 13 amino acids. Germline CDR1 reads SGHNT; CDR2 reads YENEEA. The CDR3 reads CASSMGQIYGYTF. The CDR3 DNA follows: TGTGCCAGCAGCATGGGACAGATCTATGGCTACACCTTC.

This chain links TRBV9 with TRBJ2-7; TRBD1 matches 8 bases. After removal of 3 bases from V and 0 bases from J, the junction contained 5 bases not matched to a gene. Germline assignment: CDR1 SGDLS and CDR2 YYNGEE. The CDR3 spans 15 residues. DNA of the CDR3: TGTGCCAGCAGCGCAGGGGGCGCGGGCTCCTACGAGCAGTACTTC. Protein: CASSAGGAGSYEQYF.

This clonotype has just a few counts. The CDR3 DNA sequence: TGTGCCAGTTTAGGCGGAGGTTTTGAGCAGTTCTTC. Amino acid sequence: CASLGGGFEQFF. The chain combines TRBV12-3 or TRBV12-4 with TRBJ2-1; D perhaps matches TRBD2 (5 bases). This CDR3 has 12 residues. Trimming removed 9 bases at V and 9 bases at J, with 15 bases between.

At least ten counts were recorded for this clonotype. The CDR3 here is CASSRPLGQNTEAFF. In nucleotides, the CDR3 is TGTGCCAGCAGCAGACCTTTAGGGCAAAACACTGAAGCTTTCTTT. V usage is TRBV7-9 and J usage is TRBJ1-1, with D hard to call. The CDR3 spans 15 residues. V was trimmed by 5 bases and J by 2 bases, leaving 15 bases between them. Per germline, CDR1 SEHNR and CDR2 FQNEAQ (reference sequence). Based on the CDR3 plus reference TRBV7-9 and TRBJ1-1, the full variable domain is DTGVSQNPRHKITKRGQNVTFRCDPISEHNRLYWYRQTLGQGPEFLTYFQNEAQLEKSRLLSDRFSAERPKGSFSTLEIQRTEQGDSAMYLCASSRPLGQNTEAFFGQGTRLTVV.

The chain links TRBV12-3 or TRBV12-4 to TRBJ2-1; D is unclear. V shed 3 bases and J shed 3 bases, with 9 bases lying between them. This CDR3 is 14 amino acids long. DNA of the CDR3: TGTGCCAGCAGTTTTGTGGTAAACTACAATGAGCAGTTCTTC. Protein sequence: CASSFVVNYNEQFF.

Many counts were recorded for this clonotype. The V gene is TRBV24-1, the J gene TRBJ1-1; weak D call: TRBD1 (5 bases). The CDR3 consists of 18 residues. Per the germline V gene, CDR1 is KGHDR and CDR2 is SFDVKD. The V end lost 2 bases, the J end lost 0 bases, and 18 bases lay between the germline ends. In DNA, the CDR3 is TGTGCCACCAGTGATTGGACCCTCAATTACAGGTTGAACACTGAAGCTTTCTTT. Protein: CATSDWTLNYRLNTEAFF.

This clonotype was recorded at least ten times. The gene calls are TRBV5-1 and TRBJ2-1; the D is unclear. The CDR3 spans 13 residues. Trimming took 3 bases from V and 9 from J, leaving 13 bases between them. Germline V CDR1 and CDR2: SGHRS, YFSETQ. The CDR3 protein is CASSSDPWTEQFF. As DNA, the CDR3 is TGCGCCAGCAGCTCTGACCCCTGGACTGAGCAGTTCTTC.

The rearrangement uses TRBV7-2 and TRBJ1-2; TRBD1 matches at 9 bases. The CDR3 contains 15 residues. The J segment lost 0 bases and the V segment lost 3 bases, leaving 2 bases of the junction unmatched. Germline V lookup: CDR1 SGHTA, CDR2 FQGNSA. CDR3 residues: CASSFNRGPNYGYTF. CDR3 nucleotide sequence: TGTGCCAGCAGCTTTAACAGGGGGCCTAACTATGGCTACACCTTC. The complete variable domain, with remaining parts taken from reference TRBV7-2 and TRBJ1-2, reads GAGVSQSPSNKVTEKGKDVELRCDPISGHTALYWYRQSLGQGLEFLIYFQGNSAPDKSGLPSDRFSAERTGGSVSTLTIQRTQQEDSAVYLCASSFNRGPNYGYTFGSGTRLTVV.

The CDR3 is CASSNGAYNEQFF. The CDR3 DNA is TGTGCCAGCAGCAACGGAGCTTACAATGAGCAGTTCTTC. This chain links TRBV11-2 with TRBJ2-1; the D is unclear. CDR1 SGHAT and CDR2 FQNNGV come from the germline V gene. This CDR3 region has 13 residues. V dropped 5 bases and J dropped 4 bases, with 9 bases sitting between them. Variable domain in full (rest from reference TRBV11-2 and TRBJ2-1): EAGVAQSPRYKIIEKRQSVAFWCNPISGHATLYWYQQILGQGPKLLIQFQNNGVVDDSQLPKDRFSAERLKGVDSTLKIQPAKLEDSAVYLCASSNGAYNEQFFGPGTRLTVL.

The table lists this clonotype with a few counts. Here the CDR3 DNA reads TGCAGTGTGGCCCGGGGAGAGAGGCAGCCCCAGCATTTT. It yields the protein CSVARGERQPQHF. The J gene is TRBJ1-5, the V gene TRBV20-1, with D hard to call. Germline V lookup: CDR1 DFQATT, CDR2 SNEGSKA (reference sequence). The CDR3 loop spans 13 amino acids. Trimming removed 7 bases from V and 7 bases from J, with 17 bases in between.

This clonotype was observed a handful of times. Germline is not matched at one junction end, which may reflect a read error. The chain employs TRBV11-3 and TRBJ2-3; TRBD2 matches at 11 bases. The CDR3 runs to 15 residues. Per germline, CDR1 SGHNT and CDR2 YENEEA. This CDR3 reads CASSPRLAGTDTQCF. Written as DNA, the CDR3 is TGTGCCAGCAGCCCTAGACTAGCGGGAACAGATACGCAGTGTTTT. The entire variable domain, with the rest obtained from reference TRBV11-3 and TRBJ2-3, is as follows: EAGVVQSPRYKIIEKKQPVAFWCNPISGHNTLYWYLQNLGQGPELLIRYENEEAVDDSQLPKDRFSAERLKGVDSTLKIQPAELGDSAVYLCASSPRLAGTDTQCFGPGTRLTVL.

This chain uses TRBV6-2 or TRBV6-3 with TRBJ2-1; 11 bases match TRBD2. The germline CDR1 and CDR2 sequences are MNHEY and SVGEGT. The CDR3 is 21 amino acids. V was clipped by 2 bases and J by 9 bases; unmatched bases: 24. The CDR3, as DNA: TGTGCCAGCAGTTACAACCACGCCTCCGGGACTAGCGGTCTTAGTAGGATTGAGCAGTTCTTC. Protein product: CASSYNHASGTSGLSRIEQFF.

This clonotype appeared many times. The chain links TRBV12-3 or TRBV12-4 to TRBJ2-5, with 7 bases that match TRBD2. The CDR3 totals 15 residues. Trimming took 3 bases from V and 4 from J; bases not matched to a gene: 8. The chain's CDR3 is CASSFGGGPGETQYF. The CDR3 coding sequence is TGTGCCAGCAGTTTTGGGGGAGGGCCGGGAGAGACCCAGTACTTC.

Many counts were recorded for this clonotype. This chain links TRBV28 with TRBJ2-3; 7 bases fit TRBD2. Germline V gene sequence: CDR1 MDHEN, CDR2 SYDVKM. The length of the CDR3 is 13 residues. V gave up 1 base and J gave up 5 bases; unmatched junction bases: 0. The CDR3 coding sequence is TGTGCCAGCAGTTTATTAGCGGGAGATACGCAGTATTTT. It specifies CASSLLAGDTQYF.